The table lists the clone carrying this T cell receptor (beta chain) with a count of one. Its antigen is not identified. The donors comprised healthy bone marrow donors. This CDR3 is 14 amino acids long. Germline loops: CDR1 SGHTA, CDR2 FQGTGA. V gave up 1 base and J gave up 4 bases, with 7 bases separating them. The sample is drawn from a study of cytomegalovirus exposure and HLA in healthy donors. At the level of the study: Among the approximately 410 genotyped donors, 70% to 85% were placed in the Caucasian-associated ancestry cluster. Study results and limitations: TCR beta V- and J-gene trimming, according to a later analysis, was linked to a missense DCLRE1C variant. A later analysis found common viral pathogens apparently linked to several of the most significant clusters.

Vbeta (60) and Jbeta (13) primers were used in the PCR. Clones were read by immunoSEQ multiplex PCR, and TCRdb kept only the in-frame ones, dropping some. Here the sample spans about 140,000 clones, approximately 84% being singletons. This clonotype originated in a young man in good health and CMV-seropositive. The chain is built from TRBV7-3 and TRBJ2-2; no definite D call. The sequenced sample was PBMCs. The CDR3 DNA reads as TGTGCCAGCAGCTTAATGGCCAGCACCGGGGAGCTGTTTTTT. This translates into CASSLMASTGELFF.